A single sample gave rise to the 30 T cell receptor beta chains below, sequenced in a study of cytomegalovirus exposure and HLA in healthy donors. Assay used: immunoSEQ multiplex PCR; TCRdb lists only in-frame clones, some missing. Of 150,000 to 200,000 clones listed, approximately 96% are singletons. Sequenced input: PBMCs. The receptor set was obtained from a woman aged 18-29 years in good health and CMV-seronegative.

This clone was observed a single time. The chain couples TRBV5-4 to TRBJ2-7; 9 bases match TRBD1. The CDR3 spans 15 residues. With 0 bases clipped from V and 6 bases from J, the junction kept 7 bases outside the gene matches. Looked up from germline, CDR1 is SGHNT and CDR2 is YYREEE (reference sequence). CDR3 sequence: CASSLGVTGGLEQYF. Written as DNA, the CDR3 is TGTGCCAGCAGCTTGGGGGTGACAGGGGGTCTCGAGCAGTACTTC.

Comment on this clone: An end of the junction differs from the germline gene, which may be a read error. CDR3 nucleotide sequence: TGCGCCAGCAGCCAAGAGAGGGGGTACTACGGCTACACCTTC. Its translation: CASSQERGYYGYTF. The chain uses TRBV4-3 and TRBJ1-2; weak D call: TRBD1 (6 bases). This CDR3 spans 14 amino acids. Germline V gene sequence: CDR1 LGHNA, CDR2 YSLEER.

The CDR3 DNA reads TGTGCCAGCAGCTCACTCGTGGTCAATGAGCAGTTCTTC. Protein product: CASSSLVVNEQFF. The chain carries TRBV7-8 and TRBJ2-1; D not certain. The germline gives CDR1 SGHVS, CDR2 FQNEAQ. CDR3 length equals 13 residues. V lost 4 bases and J 6 bases, leaving 10 bases between the germline ends.

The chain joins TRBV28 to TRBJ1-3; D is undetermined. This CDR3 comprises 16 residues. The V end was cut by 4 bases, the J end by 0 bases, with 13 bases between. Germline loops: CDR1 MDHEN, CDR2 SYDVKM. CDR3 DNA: TGTGCCAGCAGTTCCCTACTGATTTCCTCTGGAAACACCATATATTTT. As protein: CASSSLLISSGNTIYF.

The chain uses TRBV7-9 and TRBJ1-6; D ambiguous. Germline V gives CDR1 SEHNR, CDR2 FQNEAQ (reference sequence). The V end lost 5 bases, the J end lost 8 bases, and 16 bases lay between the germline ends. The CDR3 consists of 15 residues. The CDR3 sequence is CASSLSPPRHSPLHF. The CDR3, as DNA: TGTGCCAGCAGCCTCTCGCCCCCGAGGCATTCACCCCTCCACTTT.

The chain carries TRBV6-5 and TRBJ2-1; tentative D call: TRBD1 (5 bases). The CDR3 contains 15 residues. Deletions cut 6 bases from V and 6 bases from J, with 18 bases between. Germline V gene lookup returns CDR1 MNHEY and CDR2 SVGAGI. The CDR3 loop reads CASRLQGLGANEQFF. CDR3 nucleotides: TGTGCCAGCAGACTTCAGGGATTAGGAGCCAATGAGCAGTTCTTC.

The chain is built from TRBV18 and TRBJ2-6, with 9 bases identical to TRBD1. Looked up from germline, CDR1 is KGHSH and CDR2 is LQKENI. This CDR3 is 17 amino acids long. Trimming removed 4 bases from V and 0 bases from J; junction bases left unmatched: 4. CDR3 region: CASSQGTGNSGANVLTF. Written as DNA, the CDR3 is TGTGCCAGCTCACAAGGGACAGGGAACTCTGGGGCCAACGTCCTGACTTTC.

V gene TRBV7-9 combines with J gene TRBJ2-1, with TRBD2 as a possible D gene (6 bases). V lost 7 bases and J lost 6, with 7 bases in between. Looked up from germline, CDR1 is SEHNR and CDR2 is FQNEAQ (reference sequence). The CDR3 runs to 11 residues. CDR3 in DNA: TGTGCCAGCAAGACTAGCAATGAGCAGTTCTTC. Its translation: CASKTSNEQFF.

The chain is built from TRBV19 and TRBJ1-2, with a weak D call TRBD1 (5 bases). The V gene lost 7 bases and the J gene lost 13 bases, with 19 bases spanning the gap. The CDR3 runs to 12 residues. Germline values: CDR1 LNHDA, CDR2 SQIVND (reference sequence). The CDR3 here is CASIGWGEEPTF. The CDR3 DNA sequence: TGTGCCAGTATTGGATGGGGGGAGGAACCCACCTTC.

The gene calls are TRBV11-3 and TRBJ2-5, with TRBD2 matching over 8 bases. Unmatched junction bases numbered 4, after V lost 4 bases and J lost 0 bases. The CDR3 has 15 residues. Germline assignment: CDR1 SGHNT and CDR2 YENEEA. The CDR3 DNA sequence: TGTGCCAGCAGCTCTGGACTAGCATACCAAGAGACCCAGTACTTC. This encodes CASSSGLAYQETQYF.

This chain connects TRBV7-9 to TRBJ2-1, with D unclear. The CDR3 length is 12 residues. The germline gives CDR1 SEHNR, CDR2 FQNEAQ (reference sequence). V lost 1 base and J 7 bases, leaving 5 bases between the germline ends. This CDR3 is CASSLVQNEQFF. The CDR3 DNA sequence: TGTGCCAGCAGCTTAGTGCAGAATGAGCAGTTCTTC.

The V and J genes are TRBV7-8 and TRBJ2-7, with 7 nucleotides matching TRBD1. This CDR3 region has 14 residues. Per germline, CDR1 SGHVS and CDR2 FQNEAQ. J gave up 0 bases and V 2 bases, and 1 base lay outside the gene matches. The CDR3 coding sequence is TGTGCCAGCAGCTTATGGGACAGCTCCTACGAGCAGTACTTC. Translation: CASSLWDSSYEQYF.

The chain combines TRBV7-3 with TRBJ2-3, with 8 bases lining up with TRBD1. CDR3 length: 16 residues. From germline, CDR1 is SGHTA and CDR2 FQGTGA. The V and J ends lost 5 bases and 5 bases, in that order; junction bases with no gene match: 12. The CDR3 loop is CASSPTAGGAGDTQYF. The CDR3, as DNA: TGTGCCAGCAGCCCCACGGCAGGGGGCGCGGGAGATACGCAGTATTTT.

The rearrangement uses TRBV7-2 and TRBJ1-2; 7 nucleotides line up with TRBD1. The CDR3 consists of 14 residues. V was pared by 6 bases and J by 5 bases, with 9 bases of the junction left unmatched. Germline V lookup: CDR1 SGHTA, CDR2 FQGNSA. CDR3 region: CASSGGTELYGYTF. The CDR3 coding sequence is TGTGCCAGCAGTGGAGGGACAGAGCTATATGGCTACACCTTC. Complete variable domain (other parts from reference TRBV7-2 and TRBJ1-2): GAGVSQSPSNKVTEKGKDVELRCDPISGHTALYWYRQSLGQGLEFLIYFQGNSAPDKSGLPSDRFSAERTGGSVSTLTIQRTQQEDSAVYLCASSGGTELYGYTFGSGTRLTVV.

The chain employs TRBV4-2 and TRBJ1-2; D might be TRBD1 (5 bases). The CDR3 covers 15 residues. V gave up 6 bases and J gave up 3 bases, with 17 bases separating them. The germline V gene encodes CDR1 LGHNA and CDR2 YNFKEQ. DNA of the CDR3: TGTGCCAGCAGTCTTCTGCAGGGTCAGGACTATGGCTACACCTTC. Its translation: CASSLLQGQDYGYTF.

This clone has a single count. The CDR3 loop is CASSFRDNLSGNTIYF. Here the CDR3 DNA reads TGTGCCAGCAGCTTCCGGGACAACCTCTCTGGAAACACCATATATTTT. The chain couples TRBV5-6 to TRBJ1-3, with D perhaps TRBD1 (6 bases). Trimming removed 2 bases from V and 0 bases from J, with 12 bases in between. The CDR3 covers 16 residues. Germline assignment: CDR1 SGHDT and CDR2 YYEEEE.

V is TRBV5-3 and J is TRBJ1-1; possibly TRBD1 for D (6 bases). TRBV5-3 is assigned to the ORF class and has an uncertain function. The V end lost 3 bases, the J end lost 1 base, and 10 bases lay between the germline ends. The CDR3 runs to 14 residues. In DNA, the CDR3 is TGTGCCAGAAGCTGCGGACAGACGAACACTGAAGCTTTCTTT. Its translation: CARSCGQTNTEAFF.

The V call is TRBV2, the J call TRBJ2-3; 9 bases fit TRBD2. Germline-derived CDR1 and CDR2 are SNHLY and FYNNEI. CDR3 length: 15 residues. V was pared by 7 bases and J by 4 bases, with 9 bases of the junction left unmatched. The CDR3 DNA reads TGTGCCAGCACTTGGGGTAGCGGGGGAGCAGATACGCAGTATTTT. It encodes CASTWGSGGADTQYF. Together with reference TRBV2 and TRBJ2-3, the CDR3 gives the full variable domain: EPEVTQTPSHQVTQMGQEVILRCVPISNHLYFYWYRQILGQKVEFLVSFYNNEISEKSEIFDDQFSVERPDGSNFTLKIRSTKLEDSAMYFCASTWGSGGADTQYFGPGTRLTVL.

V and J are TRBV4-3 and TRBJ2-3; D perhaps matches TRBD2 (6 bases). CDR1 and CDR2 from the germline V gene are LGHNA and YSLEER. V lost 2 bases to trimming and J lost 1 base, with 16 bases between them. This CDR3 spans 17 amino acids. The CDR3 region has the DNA TGCGCCAGCAGCCAAACGACGTGGGGGGTTGGCACAGATACGCAGTATTTT. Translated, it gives CASSQTTWGVGTDTQYF.

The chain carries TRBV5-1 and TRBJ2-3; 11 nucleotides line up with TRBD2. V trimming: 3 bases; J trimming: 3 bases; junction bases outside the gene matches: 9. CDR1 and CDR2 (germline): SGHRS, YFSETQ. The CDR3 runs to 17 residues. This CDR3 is CASSYAPGLAGTDTQYF. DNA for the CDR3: TGCGCCAGCAGCTACGCCCCCGGACTAGCGGGTACAGATACGCAGTATTTT.

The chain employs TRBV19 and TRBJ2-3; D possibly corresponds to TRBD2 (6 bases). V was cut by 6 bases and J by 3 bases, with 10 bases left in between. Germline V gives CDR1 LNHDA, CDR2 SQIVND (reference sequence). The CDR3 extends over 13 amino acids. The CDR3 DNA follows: TGTGCCAGTAGGAGGGACTCGACAGATACGCAGTATTTT. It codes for CASRRDSTDTQYF.

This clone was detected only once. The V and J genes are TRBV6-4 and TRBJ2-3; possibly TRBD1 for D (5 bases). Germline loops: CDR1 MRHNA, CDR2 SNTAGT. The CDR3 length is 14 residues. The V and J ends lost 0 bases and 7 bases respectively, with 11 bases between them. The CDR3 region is CASSDSRVPHTQYF. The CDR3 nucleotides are TGTGCCAGCAGTGACTCCAGGGTACCGCATACGCAGTATTTT.

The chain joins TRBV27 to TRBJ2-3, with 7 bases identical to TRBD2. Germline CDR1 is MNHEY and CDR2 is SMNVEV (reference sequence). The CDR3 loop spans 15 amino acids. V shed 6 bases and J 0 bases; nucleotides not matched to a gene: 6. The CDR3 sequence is CASSLRSGSTDTQYF. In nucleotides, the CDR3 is TGTGCCAGCAGCCTCCGTAGCGGGAGCACAGATACGCAGTATTTT.

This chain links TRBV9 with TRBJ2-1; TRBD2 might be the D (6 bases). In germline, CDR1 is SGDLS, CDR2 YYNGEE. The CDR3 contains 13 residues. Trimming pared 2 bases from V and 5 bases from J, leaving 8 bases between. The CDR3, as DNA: TGTGCCAGCAGCGTCCGCGGGAACAATGAGCAGTTCTTC. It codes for CASSVRGNNEQFF.

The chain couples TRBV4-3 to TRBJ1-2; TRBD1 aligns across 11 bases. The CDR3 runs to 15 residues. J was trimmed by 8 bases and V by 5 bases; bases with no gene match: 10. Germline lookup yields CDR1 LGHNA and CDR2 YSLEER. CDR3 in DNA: TGCGCCAGCAGCTTCGTGTTGGGACAGGGGGACGGCTACACCTTC. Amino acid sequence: CASSFVLGQGDGYTF.

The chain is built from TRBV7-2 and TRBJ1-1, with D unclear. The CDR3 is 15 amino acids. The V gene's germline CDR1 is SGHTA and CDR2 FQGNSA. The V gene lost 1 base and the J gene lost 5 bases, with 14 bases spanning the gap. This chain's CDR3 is CASSLGAGFTTEAFF. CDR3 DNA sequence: TGTGCCAGCAGCTTAGGAGCGGGTTTTACGACTGAAGCTTTCTTT.

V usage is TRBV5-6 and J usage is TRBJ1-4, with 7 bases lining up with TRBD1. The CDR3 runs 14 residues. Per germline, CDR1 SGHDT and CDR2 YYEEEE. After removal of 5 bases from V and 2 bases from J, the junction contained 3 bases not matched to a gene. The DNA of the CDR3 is TGTGCCAGCAGACTCAGGGGGACTAATGAAAAACTGTTTTTT. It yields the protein CASRLRGTNEKLFF.

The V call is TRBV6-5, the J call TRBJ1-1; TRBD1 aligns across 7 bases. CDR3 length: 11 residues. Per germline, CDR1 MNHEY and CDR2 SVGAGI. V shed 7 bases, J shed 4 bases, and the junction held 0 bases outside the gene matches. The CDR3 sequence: CASTGGTEAFF. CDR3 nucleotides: TGTGCCAGCACAGGGGGCACTGAAGCTTTCTTT.

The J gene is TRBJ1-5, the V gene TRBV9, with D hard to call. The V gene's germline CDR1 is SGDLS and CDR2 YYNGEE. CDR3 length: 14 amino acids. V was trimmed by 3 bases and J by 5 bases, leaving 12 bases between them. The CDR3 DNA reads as TGTGCCAGCAGCGCCCGACCCGCGGATCAGCCCCAGCATTTT. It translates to CASSARPADQPQHF.

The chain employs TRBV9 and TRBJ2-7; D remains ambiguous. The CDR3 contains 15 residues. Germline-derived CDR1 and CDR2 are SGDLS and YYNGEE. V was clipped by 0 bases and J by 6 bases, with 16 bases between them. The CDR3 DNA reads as TGTGCCAGCAGCGTAGGAGAAGTGGGCCCTACCGAGCAGTACTTC. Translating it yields CASSVGEVGPTEQYF.